The 20 T cell receptor beta chains below were found in one sample sequenced in a study of blood T cell repertoires in COVID-19 (dated by TCRdb to the early 2020s). Preparation of the library involved the immunoSEQ multiplex PCR assay. TCRdb re-hosts the immuneACCESS table, in-frame sequences only. Its copies lack some clones; in the studies checked, an unresolved V gene accounts for under half of them, and the cause for the rest is not known. Here the sample has under 450,000 clones; roughly 87% occur a single time. The ten most abundant clones make up approximately 5% of the sample. Sequenced: PBMCs or T cells enriched from blood (not recorded which). Source of these receptors: a woman aged 45-65 years who had recovered from COVID-19.

The V gene is TRBV29-1, the J gene TRBJ1-2; 10 nucleotides match TRBD1. This CDR3 contains 14 residues. Per germline, CDR1 SQVTM and CDR2 ANQGSEA. V gave up 1 base and J gave up 6 bases; unmatched junction bases: 5. The DNA of the CDR3 is TGCAGCGTTGAAGCCCCCGGACAGGGGGATGGCTACACCTTC. This gives the protein CSVEAPGQGDGYTF.

The chain links TRBV5-6 to TRBJ1-5, with D uncertain. V dropped 0 bases and J dropped 0 bases, with 7 bases sitting between them. Germline assignment: CDR1 SGHDT and CDR2 YYEEEE. The CDR3 covers 15 residues. CDR3 sequence (DNA): TGTGCCAGCAGCTTGGGGCGGAATAGCAATCAGCCCCAGCATTTT. Amino acids: CASSLGRNSNQPQHF.

The V call is TRBV6-5, the J call TRBJ2-7; tentatively, D is TRBD2 (5 bases). The V end was cut by 2 bases, the J end by 7 bases, with 15 bases between. CDR3 size: 14 residues. Germline V gene data show CDR1 as MNHEY and CDR2 as SVGAGI. The CDR3 DNA follows: TGTGCCAGCAGTTACCTCTCGGACCGGGATGAGCAGTACTTC. Amino acids: CASSYLSDRDEQYF.

This chain joins TRBV7-9 and TRBJ1-2; 9 nucleotides agree with TRBD1. V dropped 5 bases and J dropped 2; count of bases not matched to a gene: 3. CDR3 length: 14 amino acids. The V gene's germline CDR1 is SEHNR and CDR2 FQNEAQ (reference sequence). The CDR3 is CASSNRGLNYGYTF. In DNA form, the CDR3 reads TGTGCCAGCAGCAACAGGGGGCTGAACTATGGCTACACCTTC.

This clone was observed a single time. The rearrangement links TRBV7-8 to TRBJ2-1; 12 bases fit TRBD2. V shed 5 bases, J shed 9 bases, and the junction held 8 bases outside the gene matches. CDR1 and CDR2 from the germline V gene are SGHVS and FQNEAQ. The CDR3 length is 15 residues. Here the CDR3 reads CASSPRLAGESEQFF. As DNA, the CDR3 is TGTGCCAGCAGCCCCCGACTAGCGGGGGAGAGTGAGCAGTTCTTC.

The V call is TRBV5-1, the J call TRBJ1-1; D is unresolved. Germline assignment: CDR1 SGHRS and CDR2 YFSETQ. The CDR3 totals 11 residues. The ends were cut back, 7 bases at V and 4 bases at J, with 8 bases in the middle. Here the CDR3 DNA reads TGCGCCAGCCGAGGGATCACTGAAGCTTTCTTT. Translating gives CASRGITEAFF.

The rearrangement uses TRBV5-4 and TRBJ2-2; tentative D call: TRBD1 (6 bases). V lost 2 bases and J 0 bases, leaving 8 bases between the germline ends. The CDR3 totals 15 residues. Per germline, CDR1 SGHNT and CDR2 YYREEE (reference sequence). CDR3: CASSLQGANTGELFF. CDR3 DNA sequence: TGTGCCAGCAGCTTACAGGGCGCGAACACCGGGGAGCTGTTTTTT.

The chain is built from TRBV5-4 and TRBJ2-1; D is perhaps TRBD2 (5 bases). Trimming removed 0 bases at V and 0 bases at J, with 7 bases between. The CDR3 is 15 amino acids. The V gene's germline CDR1 is SGHNT and CDR2 YYREEE (reference sequence). The CDR3 sequence is CASSLGTVSYNEQFF. DNA of the CDR3: TGTGCCAGCAGCTTGGGGACTGTCTCCTACAATGAGCAGTTCTTC. Based on the CDR3 plus reference TRBV5-4 and TRBJ2-1, the full variable domain is ETGVTQSPTHLIKTRGQQVTLRCSSQSGHNTVSWYQQALGQGPQFIFQYYREEENGRGNFPPRFSGLQFPNYSSELNVNALELDDSALYLCASSLGTVSYNEQFFGPGTRLTVL.

The V call is TRBV6-2 or TRBV6-3, the J call TRBJ2-2, with 12 positions matching TRBD2. J lost 4 bases, V lost 3 bases, and 9 bases had no gene match. CDR1 is MNHEY and CDR2 is SVGEGT in the germline V gene. The length of the CDR3 is 18 residues. This CDR3 reads CASSYPRLAGARTGELFF. The CDR3, as DNA: TGTGCCAGCAGTTATCCCCGACTAGCGGGGGCCCGCACCGGGGAGCTGTTTTTT.

The DNA of the CDR3 is TGTGCCTGGAGCGGAGGATTGCAAGAGACCCAGTACTTC. Protein product: CAWSGGLQETQYF. The chain links TRBV30 to TRBJ2-5; D may be TRBD2 (5 bases). CDR3 length: 13 residues. Germline V gene lookup returns CDR1 GTSNPN and CDR2 SVGIG (reference sequence). Trimming pared 3 bases from V and 2 bases from J, leaving 10 bases between. Supplemented by reference TRBV30 and TRBJ2-5, the full variable domain reads SQTIHQWPATLVQPVGSPLSLECTVEGTSNPNLYWYRQAAGRGLQLLFYSVGIGQISSEVPQNLSASRPQDRQFILSSKKLLLSDSGFYLCAWSGGLQETQYFGPGTRLLVL.

This chain joins TRBV6-6 and TRBJ1-2; the match to TRBD1 covers 7 bases. CDR1 and CDR2 (germline): MNHNY, SVGAGI (reference sequence). With V trimmed by 2 bases and J by 4 bases, 10 bases remained unmatched. The CDR3 loop spans 16 amino acids. As DNA, the CDR3 is TGTGCCAGCAGTTACACGGGGACAGACGAACTCTATGGCTACACCTTC. This codes for CASSYTGTDELYGYTF.

This chain connects TRBV19 to TRBJ1-3, with 8 bases that match TRBD1. The trim removed 8 bases at V and 0 bases at J, leaving 15 bases unmatched. This CDR3 region has 18 residues. Germline V gene lookup returns CDR1 LNHDA and CDR2 SQIVND (reference sequence). This chain's CDR3 is CASALGTGPYSSGNTIYF. As DNA, the CDR3 is TGTGCCAGTGCCCTCGGGACAGGTCCCTACAGCTCTGGAAACACCATATATTTT.

This clone appeared once. The chain uses TRBV19 and TRBJ2-7; D uncertain. In germline, CDR1 is LNHDA, CDR2 SQIVND (reference sequence). V was trimmed by 5 bases and J by 6 bases, leaving 20 bases between them. The length of the CDR3 is 15 residues. CDR3 in amino acids: CASSGVATIPFEQYF. The CDR3 DNA sequence: TGTGCCAGTAGTGGAGTAGCAACGATCCCGTTCGAGCAGTACTTC.

J is TRBJ2-3 and V is TRBV5-1, with 13 bases matching TRBD2. CDR3 size: 15 residues. V shed 2 bases and J 10 bases; nucleotides not matched to a gene: 7. In germline, CDR1 is SGHRS, CDR2 YFSETQ. The CDR3 region is CASSFGTSGEEAQYF. The CDR3 nucleotides read TGCGCCAGCAGCTTTGGGACTAGCGGGGAAGAGGCGCAGTATTTT.

CDR3 region: CSVPSIGSSYEQYF. In DNA form, the CDR3 reads TGCAGCGTTCCTTCAATTGGGAGCTCCTACGAGCAGTACTTC. The chain joins TRBV29-1 to TRBJ2-7; D is possibly TRBD2 (5 bases). CDR1 is SQVTM, CDR2 ANQGSEA, per germline. With 5 bases removed from V and 0 bases from J, the gap between germline ends came to 14 bases. The CDR3 has 14 residues.

This clone was found once. The gene calls are TRBV6-5 and TRBJ1-5, with D unresolved. Germline CDR1 MNHEY, CDR2 SVGAGI. The CDR3 contains 13 residues. Trimming took 5 bases from V and 3 from J, leaving 8 bases between them. The CDR3 is CASSRHNNQPQHF. The CDR3 DNA is TGTGCCAGCAGTAGACACAACAATCAGCCCCAGCATTTT.

This chain connects TRBV18 to TRBJ2-1; 7 bases are a match to TRBD1. Germline lookup yields CDR1 KGHSH and CDR2 LQKENI. V dropped 4 bases and J dropped 8; count of bases not matched to a gene: 8. This CDR3 is 14 amino acids long. The CDR3 protein is CASSLRDRGDEQFF. For the CDR3, the DNA is TGTGCCAGCTCACTAAGGGACAGAGGCGATGAGCAGTTCTTC.

The chain carries TRBV5-1 and TRBJ1-4, with TRBD1 as a possible D gene (6 bases). The CDR3 is 17 amino acids. V lost 0 bases to trimming and J lost 0 bases, with 12 bases between them. Germline V CDR1 and CDR2: SGHRS, YFSETQ. The CDR3 nucleotides are TGCGCCAGCAGCTTGGGGGGCGGACAGCCAACTAATGAAAAACTGTTTTTT. This codes for CASSLGGGQPTNEKLFF.

This clone was detected a few times. This chain joins TRBV19 and TRBJ2-2; D gene uncertain. The length of the CDR3 is 14 residues. Per germline, CDR1 LNHDA and CDR2 SQIVND (reference sequence). The ends were cut back, 3 bases at V and 2 bases at J, with 7 bases in the middle. This CDR3 reads CASSIRVNTGELFF. CDR3 DNA sequence: TGTGCCAGTAGTATCCGGGTTAACACCGGGGAGCTGTTTTTT.

The chain is built from TRBV6-5 and TRBJ2-6; TRBD1 is a possible D gene (5 bases). This CDR3 region has 15 residues. Trimming cost V 6 bases and J 0 bases, with 9 bases left between them. Germline CDR1 and CDR2: MNHEY and SVGAGI. This chain's CDR3 is CASRYDSSGANVLTF. DNA for the CDR3: TGTGCCAGCAGATACGACAGCTCTGGGGCCAACGTCCTGACTTTC.